This TCR beta chain was recovered during a study of post-analysis software for immune sequencing data. Overall study: Recorded disease courses covered relapsing-remitting, secondary progressive and progressive-relapsing multiple sclerosis. Some patients had no subtype annotation. Study results and caveats: The authors found that F measure strongly co-clustered same-batch samples. TRBV5-6, TRBV5-1 and TRBV20-1 belonged to a set of about 5 TRBV segments that were more frequent in patients than controls. Controls' normalized Chao1 diversity significantly exceeded that of multiple sclerosis patients.

Notes on this clonotype: Its antigen is undetermined. An end of the junction does not agree with germline; a read error may underlie this.

This CDR3 is built from 14 residues. The germline V gene encodes CDR1 SSHAT and CDR2 FNYEAQ (reference sequence). The TCR beta cDNA libraries contained unique molecular identifiers. There were about 1 to 10 million T cells, and 510,000 or so cDNA molecules came from them. MiXCR, applied by TCRdb to the PCR reads, yields one record per CDR3 protein. Among hundreds of thousands of distinct CDR3 sequences listed, roughly 30% were seen once. Sequences were obtained from blood. The J gene is TRBJ2-5, the V gene TRBV7-7; weak D call: TRBD2 (7 bases). The J call may be faulty, since TRBJ2-1 better matches the DNA end. The clonotype was recovered from a girl under 18 with multiple sclerosis. CDR3 sequence reads: CASSLGGGQETQFF. CDR3 DNA sequence: TGTGCTAGCAGCTTAGGCGGGGGCCAAGAGACCCAGTTCTTC.